One sample yielded the 5 T cell receptor beta chains listed below, sequenced in a study of cytomegalovirus exposure and HLA in healthy donors (dated by TCRdb to about 2017). Libraries were made using the immunoSEQ multiplex PCR assay. The multiplex PCR relied on a mix of 60 forward primers for TCR Vbeta segments and 13 reverse primers for TCR Jbeta segments. TCRdb took over this immuneACCESS table, retaining in-frame rearrangements with V and J assigned. Such tables are incomplete; in checked studies, under half of the missing clones stem from an unresolved V gene, and the remainder is unexplained. The sample contains 100,000 or so clones, 70% to 85% of them found a single time. The ten largest clones capture 1.2% of the sample. Sequenced: PBMCs. Source of these receptors: a woman aged 18-29 years in good health and CMV-seronegative.

The chain joins TRBV6-5 to TRBJ2-3; D may be TRBD2 (6 bases). Trimming removed 2 bases at V and 5 bases at J, with 17 bases between. This CDR3 is built from 16 residues. Germline CDR1 reads MNHEY; CDR2 reads SVGAGI. The CDR3 here is CASSYGEAGQGDTQYF. Written as DNA, the CDR3 is TGTGCCAGCAGTTACGGAGAGGCGGGGCAGGGAGATACGCAGTATTTT.

This sequence joins TRBV4-1 and TRBJ1-2, with TRBD1 as a possible D gene (6 bases). With 1 base removed from V and 5 bases from J, the gap between germline ends came to 8 bases. Germline loops: CDR1 MGHRA, CDR2 YSYEKL. This CDR3 spans 13 amino acids. The CDR3 nucleotides are TGCGCCAGCAGCCAAGTAGGGGGTTATGGCTACACCTTC. Its protein product is CASSQVGGYGYTF.

This clone was counted many times. CDR3 loop: CASSQVGDPSTGELFF. Here the CDR3 DNA reads TGTGCCAGCAGCCAAGTGGGCGATCCGAGCACCGGGGAGCTGTTTTTT. The V gene is TRBV4-2, the J gene TRBJ2-2; no reliable D call. Germline values: CDR1 LGHNA, CDR2 YNFKEQ. Trimming shortened V by 1 base and J by 4 bases, and 13 bases separated the two germline ends. CDR3 size: 16 residues.

V gene TRBV9 combines with J gene TRBJ2-1; no clear D gene. CDR3 length equals 12 residues. Trimming took 4 bases from V and 7 from J, leaving 9 bases between them. CDR1 is SGDLS and CDR2 is YYNGEE in the germline V gene. CDR3 amino acids: CASSLNGNEQFF. DNA of the CDR3: TGTGCCAGCAGCCTGAACGGGAATGAGCAGTTCTTC.

This clone has just one count. This CDR3 is also generated by other DNA sequences in the sample. DNA of the CDR3: TGTGCCACTCTAGCGGGCGCCCAAGAGACCCAGTACTTC. This codes for CATLAGAQETQYF. The chain has TRBV6-6 and TRBJ2-5, with 8 bases aligning to TRBD2. V dropped 10 bases and J dropped 1; count of bases not matched to a gene: 5. Germline-derived CDR1 and CDR2 are MNHNY and SVGAGI (reference sequence). This CDR3 spans 13 amino acids.